A selection of T cell receptor beta chains follows, all from one sample in a study of T-cell reconstitution after alpha-beta-depleted transplantation in children. Via MiXCR, TCRdb re-called the PCR reads, giving one row per CDR3 protein. The data hold roughly 300,000 distinct CDR3 sequences, with 10% observed a single time. Here the sequenced sample was PBMCs from the stem cell graft donor, taken from the stem cell graft. These receptors were collected from a human donor who donated a stem cell graft to a child with acute lymphoblastic leukemia. Both conserved end residues are part of each CDR3. Fields, in order: V gene, D gene, clone size, J gene, CDR3 DNA, CDR3 protein. The D gene is left open where the match is weak. Some rows mark clone size as missing; the rest say once, few, many or name a class of expanded clone.

v_call: TRBV7-9
d_call: -
clone_size: few
j_call: TRBJ2-7
cdr3_nt: TGTGCCAGCAGCTTAACCGGGGGACAGAAAGCCTACGAGCAGTACTTC
cdr3_aa: CASSLTGGQKAYEQYF

v_call: TRBV27
d_call: TRBD1
clone_size: many
j_call: TRBJ2-7
cdr3_nt: TGTGCCAGCATGGACCTGACAGGGAACGAGCAGTACTTC
cdr3_aa: CASMDLTGNEQYF

v_call: TRBV7-2
d_call: -
clone_size: -
j_call: TRBJ2-1
cdr3_nt: TGTGCCAGCAGATTCCAAGCGGAGGGCTATGAGCAGTTCTTC
cdr3_aa: CASRFQAEGYEQFF

v_call: TRBV20-1
d_call: -
clone_size: -
j_call: TRBJ1-5
cdr3_nt: TGCAGTGCTAGAGATTTCGGGGGAAGGAATCAGCCCCAGCATTTT
cdr3_aa: CSARDFGGRNQPQHF

v_call: TRBV18
d_call: TRBD1
clone_size: -
j_call: TRBJ1-4
cdr3_nt: TGTGCCAGCTCACCAGGGGACAGGCGGTATGAAAAACTGTTTTTT
cdr3_aa: CASSPGDRRYEKLFF

v_call: TRBV7-2
d_call: -
clone_size: few
j_call: TRBJ2-2
cdr3_nt: TGTGCCAGCGGCTTAGAGGCCTCTTTCACCGGGGAGCTGTTTTTT
cdr3_aa: CASGLEASFTGELFF

v_call: TRBV7-9
d_call: TRBD2
clone_size: -
j_call: TRBJ2-7
cdr3_nt: TGTGCCAGCAGCAAGGCGTCTAGCGGGAGCTACGAGCAGTACTTC
cdr3_aa: CASSKASSGSYEQYF

v_call: TRBV7-9
d_call: -
clone_size: few
j_call: TRBJ2-3
cdr3_nt: TGTGCCAGCAGCGCCCGGGAGTTCCCAGATACGCAGTATTTT
cdr3_aa: CASSAREFPDTQYF

v_call: TRBV5-1
d_call: -
clone_size: few
j_call: TRBJ1-1
cdr3_nt: TGCGCCAGCAGCTTGGGGGGGGCAACCACAAAAGCTTTCTTT
cdr3_aa: CASSLGGATTKAFF

v_call: TRBV25-1
d_call: TRBD2
clone_size: many
j_call: TRBJ2-1
cdr3_nt: TGTGCCAGCAGGACTAGCGGGAGCAATGAGCAGTTCTTC
cdr3_aa: CASRTSGSNEQFF

v_call: TRBV4-1
d_call: TRBD2
clone_size: -
j_call: TRBJ2-2
cdr3_nt: TGCGCCAGCAGCCAACCGACCCTAGCGGGAGGCACCGGGGAGCTGTTTTTT
cdr3_aa: CASSQPTLAGGTGELFF

v_call: TRBV4-3
d_call: -
clone_size: few
j_call: TRBJ2-7
cdr3_nt: TGCGCCAGCAGCCAAGATAGGGGCGGGACCGGATCCTACGAGCAGTACTTC
cdr3_aa: CASSQDRGGTGSYEQYF

v_call: TRBV27
d_call: -
clone_size: many
j_call: TRBJ2-7
cdr3_nt: TGTGCCAGCAGTTCCGCGGACTCCTACGAGCAGTACTTC
cdr3_aa: CASSSADSYEQYF

v_call: TRBV10-3
d_call: TRBD2
clone_size: many
j_call: TRBJ2-7
cdr3_nt: TGTGCCATCAGTGGAGCGGGAGGCCCCTACGAGCAGTACTTC
cdr3_aa: CAISGAGGPYEQYF

v_call: TRBV12-3/TRBV12-4
d_call: -
clone_size: few
j_call: TRBJ1-2
cdr3_nt: TGTGCCAGCAGTCTCATGCCGGGGAACGGTGGCTACACCTTC
cdr3_aa: CASSLMPGNGGYTF

v_call: TRBV25-1
d_call: -
clone_size: -
j_call: TRBJ1-3
cdr3_nt: TGTGCCAGCAGGAGCACCGGCTCTGGAAACACCATATATTTT
cdr3_aa: CASRSTGSGNTIYF

v_call: TRBV7-2
d_call: -
clone_size: many
j_call: TRBJ2-7
cdr3_nt: TGTGCCAGCAGCTCCAAACGGACAGCCTACGAGCAGTACTTC
cdr3_aa: CASSSKRTAYEQYF

v_call: TRBV27
d_call: -
clone_size: many
j_call: TRBJ2-7
cdr3_nt: TGTGCCAGCAGTGTCAGGGCTGGCTACGAGCAGTACTTC
cdr3_aa: CASSVRAGYEQYF

v_call: TRBV12-3/TRBV12-4
d_call: TRBD2
clone_size: few
j_call: TRBJ2-2
cdr3_nt: TGTGCCAGCAGTTTGGACCTAGCGGAGGTCACCGGGGAGCTGTTTTTT
cdr3_aa: CASSLDLAEVTGELFF

v_call: TRBV5-6
d_call: -
clone_size: few
j_call: TRBJ2-1
cdr3_nt: TGTGCCAGCAGCTTGGATGCGGGTTGGCTCCCCGGAAAGGACAATGAGCAGTTCTTC
cdr3_aa: CASSLDAGWLPGKDNEQFF

v_call: TRBV20-1
d_call: -
clone_size: many
j_call: TRBJ1-5
cdr3_nt: TGCAGTGCTAGAGAAGGACCGTATAGCAATCAGCCCCAGCATTTT
cdr3_aa: CSAREGPYSNQPQHF

v_call: TRBV5-1
d_call: TRBD2
clone_size: few
j_call: TRBJ2-1
cdr3_nt: TGCGCCAGCAGTTTGACTAGCGACCCCTTGAATGAGCAGTTCTTC
cdr3_aa: CASSLTSDPLNEQFF

v_call: TRBV5-5
d_call: -
clone_size: -
j_call: TRBJ2-1
cdr3_nt: TGTGCCAGCAGCCTAAACTCTAGGGCCCTCTCCGACCATGAGCAGTTCTTC
cdr3_aa: CASSLNSRALSDHEQFF

v_call: TRBV5-1
d_call: -
clone_size: -
j_call: TRBJ2-1
cdr3_nt: TGCGCCAGCAGCTTGACGATGAACAATGAGCAGTTCTTC
cdr3_aa: CASSLTMNNEQFF

v_call: TRBV3-1
d_call: TRBD2
clone_size: -
j_call: TRBJ2-1
cdr3_nt: TGTGCCAGCAGCTCTAGCGGGAGGGCCCATGAGCAGTTCTTC
cdr3_aa: CASSSSGRAHEQFF

v_call: TRBV20-1
d_call: TRBD2
clone_size: -
j_call: TRBJ2-5
cdr3_nt: TGCAGTGCTAGGGTCCTAAGACTAGCGGGAGCCCAGGAACAAGAGACCCAGTACTTC
cdr3_aa: CSARVLRLAGAQEQETQYF

v_call: TRBV5-5
d_call: TRBD1
clone_size: few
j_call: TRBJ2-5
cdr3_nt: TGTGCCAGCAGCGGTACAGGGGGCCAAGAGACCCAGTACTTC
cdr3_aa: CASSGTGGQETQYF

v_call: TRBV7-3
d_call: TRBD2
clone_size: -
j_call: TRBJ2-1
cdr3_nt: TGTGCCAGCAGCTTAAATCCGGGACTAGGCTCCTACAATGAGCAGTTCTTC
cdr3_aa: CASSLNPGLGSYNEQFF

v_call: TRBV20-1
d_call: -
clone_size: -
j_call: TRBJ2-7
cdr3_nt: TGCAGTGCTAGAGATTGGGTTCAGCTCGGGACGGACGAGCAGTACTTC
cdr3_aa: CSARDWVQLGTDEQYF

v_call: TRBV12-3/TRBV12-4
d_call: -
clone_size: few
j_call: TRBJ2-7
cdr3_nt: TGTGCCAGCAGCCCTCAGGGGTATACCTACGAGCAGTACTTC
cdr3_aa: CASSPQGYTYEQYF

v_call: TRBV12-3/TRBV12-4
d_call: TRBD2
clone_size: many
j_call: TRBJ2-2
cdr3_nt: TGTGCCAGCAGTCTCCTAGCGGGGATAAACACCGGGGAGCTGTTTTTT
cdr3_aa: CASSLLAGINTGELFF

v_call: TRBV12-3/TRBV12-4
d_call: -
clone_size: few
j_call: TRBJ2-7
cdr3_nt: TGTGCCAGCCAGGGGTCCTACGAGCAGTACTTC
cdr3_aa: CASQGSYEQYF

v_call: TRBV20-1
d_call: TRBD2
clone_size: many
j_call: TRBJ2-3
cdr3_nt: TGCAGTGCTGATAGCGGGTACCTCGGAGATACGCAGTATTTT
cdr3_aa: CSADSGYLGDTQYF

v_call: TRBV20-1
d_call: -
clone_size: few
j_call: TRBJ2-1
cdr3_nt: TGCAGTGCTAGTCCTGGCGGGACCCTGGCTTACAATGAGCAGTTCTTC
cdr3_aa: CSASPGGTLAYNEQFF

v_call: TRBV24-1
d_call: -
clone_size: few
j_call: TRBJ2-3
cdr3_nt: TGTGCCACCAGTGATGCTGGACTCGGCACAGATACGCAGTATTTT
cdr3_aa: CATSDAGLGTDTQYF

v_call: TRBV12-3/TRBV12-4
d_call: TRBD2
clone_size: -
j_call: TRBJ2-5
cdr3_nt: TGTGCCAGCAGTTTAGTTCTGGGAGGGCCGCGAGAGACCCAGTACTTC
cdr3_aa: CASSLVLGGPRETQYF

v_call: TRBV7-8
d_call: TRBD2
clone_size: few
j_call: TRBJ2-1
cdr3_nt: TGTGCCAGCAGTGGACTAGCGGGAGTCTATGAGCAGTTCTTC
cdr3_aa: CASSGLAGVYEQFF

v_call: TRBV29-1
d_call: TRBD2
clone_size: few
j_call: TRBJ2-3
cdr3_nt: TGCAGCGCGGGGGGGAGCACAGATACGCAGTATTTT
cdr3_aa: CSAGGSTDTQYF

v_call: TRBV27
d_call: -
clone_size: -
j_call: TRBJ1-6
cdr3_nt: TGTGCCAGCAGTTCGGGCAGTTATAATTCACCCCTCCACTTT
cdr3_aa: CASSSGSYNSPLHF

v_call: TRBV12-3/TRBV12-4
d_call: -
clone_size: few
j_call: TRBJ2-1
cdr3_nt: TGTGCCAGCAGTTTATCAGACAATGAGCAGTTCTTC
cdr3_aa: CASSLSDNEQFF

v_call: TRBV5-1
d_call: TRBD1
clone_size: few
j_call: TRBJ2-7
cdr3_nt: TGCGCCAGCAGCTTTCCGGGACAGGGTCAGTTCTACGAGCAGTACTTC
cdr3_aa: CASSFPGQGQFYEQYF

v_call: TRBV5-1
d_call: TRBD1
clone_size: -
j_call: TRBJ2-2
cdr3_nt: TGCGCCAGCAGCACCTGGACAGGGGCGAACACCGGGGAGCTGTTTTTT
cdr3_aa: CASSTWTGANTGELFF